The sequence of this TCR beta chain was determined in a study of blood T cells in healthy people across ages. It was with a sample-barcoded 5' primer and a J-beta primer mix that a second PCR of about 6 to 11 cycles was run. TCRdb analysed the 5' RACE reads with MiXCR anew, one entry per CDR3 protein. The table records 1 million or so distinct CDR3 sequences, 25% of them present only once. Looked up from germline, CDR1 is MNHEY and CDR2 is SMNVEV (reference sequence). V dropped 5 bases and J dropped 3 bases, with 11 bases sitting between them. The CDR3 contains 13 residues. This sample was also put to use in a study of T cells of mothers and their children.

The clonotype comes from a girl aged 2 to 9 in good health. V usage is TRBV27 and J usage is TRBJ2-7; D may be TRBD2 (6 bases). The source material was blood. The CDR3 nucleotides are TGTGCCAGCAGTGCGGGACGGAACTACGAGCAGTACTTC. Encoded protein: CASSAGRNYEQYF.